One sample yielded the 20 T cell receptor beta chains listed below, sequenced in a study of shared clonotypes between healthy human individuals. Assay used: immunoSEQ multiplex PCR; TCRdb lists only in-frame clones, some missing. The table records over a million clones, roughly 96% of them present only once. Sequencing input: naive CD4+ T cells sorted from blood. Subset specified: CD45RA+ positively selected. Source of these receptors: a young man in good health.

V and J are TRBV2 and TRBJ1-4, with 9 bases matching TRBD1. Germline CDR1 is SNHLY and CDR2 is FYNNEI. With V trimmed by 2 bases and J by 10 bases, 11 bases remained unmatched. This CDR3 is built from 16 residues. In nucleotides, the CDR3 is TGTGCCAGCAGTGAAAAGCCGAGGACAGGGGATGGAAAACTGTTTTTT. It translates to CASSEKPRTGDGKLFF.

The chain links TRBV28 to TRBJ1-5; D is undetermined. Per the germline V gene, CDR1 is MDHEN and CDR2 is SYDVKM. V was clipped by 8 bases and J by 10 bases, with 24 bases between them. The length of the CDR3 is 15 residues. CDR3 nucleotides: TGTGCCAGCGTCTTATCCCCGAGAGGGCGACAACCCCAGCATTTT. Protein product: CASVLSPRGRQPQHF.

A remark on this clone: This sample also contains other DNA sequences that code for the same CDR3. The chain carries TRBV9 and TRBJ1-4, with D unclear. This CDR3 region has 14 residues. Germline V lookup: CDR1 SGDLS, CDR2 YYNGEE. The V gene lost 0 bases and the J gene lost 5 bases, with 8 bases spanning the gap. CDR3 nucleotide sequence: TGTGCCAGCAGCGTAGCGGCGGAAAATGAAAAACTGTTTTTT. It codes for CASSVAAENEKLFF.

V and J are TRBV9 and TRBJ2-3, with D possibly matching TRBD2 (5 bases). CDR3 size: 14 residues. Per germline, CDR1 SGDLS and CDR2 YYNGEE. Between the trimmed V and J ends, which lost 7 bases and 0 bases, there was a span of 12 bases. As DNA, the CDR3 is TGTGCCAGCGGGGAGAGAGGGAGCACAGATACGCAGTATTTT. Translating gives CASGERGSTDTQYF.

In this sample, this clone turned up once. The chain joins TRBV28 to TRBJ1-4; tentatively, D is TRBD1 (5 bases). Germline V CDR1 and CDR2: MDHEN, SYDVKM. Between the trimmed V and J ends, which lost 3 bases and 7 bases, there was a span of 18 bases. The CDR3 is 16 residues long. The CDR3 here is CASSFRRGTGGEKLFF. In DNA form, the CDR3 reads TGTGCCAGCAGTTTTCGGCGCGGGACGGGAGGTGAAAAACTGTTTTTT.

The V and J genes are TRBV18 and TRBJ2-3, with a possible D match to TRBD2 (5 bases). The CDR3 sequence is 17 residues long. V was trimmed by 0 bases and J by 1 base, leaving 14 bases between them. Germline V gene lookup returns CDR1 KGHSH and CDR2 LQKENI. The CDR3 reads CASSPPGIGRGTDTQYF. As DNA, the CDR3 is TGTGCCAGCTCACCACCTGGTATTGGGCGGGGCACAGATACGCAGTATTTT.

This rearrangement joins TRBV30 to TRBJ2-6, with D unresolved. The CDR3 totals 12 residues. The germline V and J ends were trimmed by 5 bases and 5 bases, with 7 bases remaining between them. Germline V lookup: CDR1 GTSNPN, CDR2 SVGIG (reference sequence). Written as DNA, the CDR3 is TGTGCCTGGCAAAGTCGGGCCAACGTCCTGACTTTC. Translated: CAWQSRANVLTF.

V gene TRBV19 combines with J gene TRBJ1-1, with 7 nucleotides matching TRBD1. J was trimmed by 6 bases and V by 6 bases; bases with no gene match: 4. This CDR3 comprises 12 residues. Germline assignment: CDR1 LNHDA and CDR2 SQIVND (reference sequence). CDR3 in DNA: TGTGCCAGTAGCAACCAGGGGGCTGAAGCTTTCTTT. Its protein is CASSNQGAEAFF.

The chain is built from TRBV28 and TRBJ2-7, with D tentatively TRBD1 or TRBD2 (6 bases each). This CDR3 spans 15 amino acids. From germline, CDR1 is MDHEN and CDR2 SYDVKM. With 6 bases removed from V and 2 bases from J, the gap between germline ends came to 17 bases. This chain's CDR3 is CASSPRGDTTYEQYF. The CDR3 nucleotides read TGTGCCAGCAGCCCCCGCGGGGACACGACCTACGAGCAGTACTTC.

In its sample, this clone was seen once. This sequence joins TRBV6-1 and TRBJ2-7; D is perhaps TRBD1 (6 bases). CDR3 size: 13 residues. The V end lost 7 bases, the J end lost 6 bases, and 16 bases lay between the germline ends. Germline CDR1 is MNHNS and CDR2 is SASEGT. The CDR3 bases are TGTGCCAGCACCTACCAGGGGCAAGGCGAGCAGTACTTC. This gives the protein CASTYQGQGEQYF.

A single count supports this clone. The chain has TRBV28 and TRBJ1-2; D is undetermined. Trimming took 8 bases from V and 5 from J, leaving 15 bases between them. CDR1 is MDHEN, CDR2 SYDVKM, per germline. This CDR3 spans 13 amino acids. The CDR3 spells CASSLSGVYGYTF. CDR3 bases: TGTGCCAGCTCCCTATCAGGTGTATATGGCTACACCTTC.

Notes on this clone: Other DNA sequences from this sample encode an identical CDR3 as well. This chain uses TRBV5-6 with TRBJ1-1; weak D call: TRBD1 (6 bases). The V gene's germline CDR1 is SGHDT and CDR2 YYEEEE. Trimming removed 4 bases from V and 0 bases from J, with 7 bases in between. The CDR3 loop spans 13 amino acids. The CDR3 sequence: CASSRTVNTEAFF. The CDR3 nucleotides are TGTGCCAGCAGCCGGACAGTGAACACTGAAGCTTTCTTT.

The chain combines TRBV2 with TRBJ1-2; 8 nucleotides align to TRBD1. Germline values: CDR1 SNHLY, CDR2 FYNNEI. The CDR3 covers 15 residues. Trimming cost V 3 bases and J 5 bases; bases outside gene matches: 8. The CDR3 spells CASSELRQGTYGYTF. The CDR3 region has the DNA TGTGCCAGCAGTGAGTTAAGACAGGGGACGTATGGCTACACCTTC.

DNA for the CDR3: TGTGCCAGCAGCCGGGACGTGAGCTCCTACGAGCAGTACTTC. It is translated as CASSRDVSSYEQYF. The chain carries TRBV2 and TRBJ2-7, with D perhaps being TRBD1 or TRBD2 (5 bases each). The germline V gene has CDR1 SNHLY and CDR2 FYNNEI. V gave up 6 bases and J gave up 0 bases, with 12 bases separating them. The CDR3 has 14 residues. Full variable domain (remainder filled in from reference TRBV2 and TRBJ2-7): EPEVTQTPSHQVTQMGQEVILRCVPISNHLYFYWYRQILGQKVEFLVSFYNNEISEKSEIFDDQFSVERPDGSNFTLKIRSTKLEDSAMYFCASSRDVSSYEQYFGPGTRLTVT.

CDR3: CAISESTGPGNTIYF. CDR3 nucleotide sequence: TGTGCCATCAGTGAGTCGACAGGGCCGGGAAACACCATATATTTT. V usage is TRBV10-3 and J usage is TRBJ1-3, with 7 bases identical to TRBD1. The V gene end was trimmed by 0 bases and the J gene end by 4 bases; junction bases not matched to a gene: 3. Germline V CDR1 and CDR2: ENHRY, SYGVKD. CDR3 length equals 15 residues.

This clone showed up just once. The J gene is TRBJ2-3, the V gene TRBV11-2; D remains ambiguous. Germline CDR1 and CDR2: SGHAT and FQNNGV. Trimming took off 4 bases at V and 0 bases at J, with 8 bases between the two ends. The CDR3 has 14 amino acids. CDR3 sequence: CASSSVGSTDTQYF. DNA for the CDR3: TGTGCCAGCAGCTCCGTCGGGAGCACAGATACGCAGTATTTT.

The V gene is TRBV12-5, the J gene TRBJ2-7; the D gene is possibly TRBD2 (6 bases). Deletions cut 0 bases from V and 7 bases from J, with 22 bases between. The CDR3 runs 17 residues. Germline CDR1 reads LGHNT; CDR2 reads FRNRAP. Written as DNA, the CDR3 is TGTGCTAGTGGTTTGGTACTCGCTGGGCGGGGTGTGCTGGAGCAGTACTTC. Amino acid sequence: CASGLVLAGRGVLEQYF.

The chain combines TRBV7-2 with TRBJ2-6; no clear D. Germline-derived CDR1 and CDR2 are SGHTA and FQGNSA. Trimming shortened V by 4 bases and J by 4 bases, and 5 bases separated the two germline ends. This CDR3 has 13 residues. The CDR3 region is CASSSGGANVLTF. CDR3 sequence (DNA): TGTGCCAGCAGCTCAGGAGGGGCCAACGTCCTGACTTTC. The variable domain in full, completed from reference TRBV7-2 and TRBJ2-6, reads GAGVSQSPSNKVTEKGKDVELRCDPISGHTALYWYRQSLGQGLEFLIYFQGNSAPDKSGLPSDRFSAERTGGSVSTLTIQRTQQEDSAVYLCASSSGGANVLTFGAGSRLTVL.

The chain couples TRBV7-9 to TRBJ2-2, with D possibly matching TRBD1 (5 bases). CDR3 size: 15 residues. From germline, CDR1 is SEHNR and CDR2 FQNEAQ (reference sequence). V dropped 0 bases and J dropped 1 base, with 6 bases sitting between them. The chain's CDR3 is CASSLAQGNTGELFF. CDR3 bases: TGTGCCAGCAGCTTAGCTCAGGGGAACACCGGGGAGCTGTTTTTT. Complete variable domain (other parts from reference TRBV7-9 and TRBJ2-2): DTGVSQNPRHKITKRGQNVTFRCDPISEHNRLYWYRQTLGQGPEFLTYFQNEAQLEKSRLLSDRFSAERPKGSFSTLEIQRTEQGDSAMYLCASSLAQGNTGELFFGEGSRLTVL.

The chain has TRBV19 and TRBJ2-7; weak D call: TRBD1 (5 bases). V lost 5 bases and J lost 3, with 14 bases in between. Germline V gene data show CDR1 as LNHDA and CDR2 as SQIVND (reference sequence). The CDR3 sequence is 14 residues long. In DNA, the CDR3 is TGTGCCAGTAGTCCCAGGGTGGCCCACTACGAGCAGTACTTC. Translating gives CASSPRVAHYEQYF. Based on the CDR3 plus reference TRBV19 and TRBJ2-7, the full variable domain is DGGITQSPKYLFRKEGQNVTLSCEQNLNHDAMYWYRQDPGQGLRLIYYSQIVNDFQKGDIAEGYSVSREKKESFPLTVTSAQKNPTAFYLCASSPRVAHYEQYFGPGTRLTVT.